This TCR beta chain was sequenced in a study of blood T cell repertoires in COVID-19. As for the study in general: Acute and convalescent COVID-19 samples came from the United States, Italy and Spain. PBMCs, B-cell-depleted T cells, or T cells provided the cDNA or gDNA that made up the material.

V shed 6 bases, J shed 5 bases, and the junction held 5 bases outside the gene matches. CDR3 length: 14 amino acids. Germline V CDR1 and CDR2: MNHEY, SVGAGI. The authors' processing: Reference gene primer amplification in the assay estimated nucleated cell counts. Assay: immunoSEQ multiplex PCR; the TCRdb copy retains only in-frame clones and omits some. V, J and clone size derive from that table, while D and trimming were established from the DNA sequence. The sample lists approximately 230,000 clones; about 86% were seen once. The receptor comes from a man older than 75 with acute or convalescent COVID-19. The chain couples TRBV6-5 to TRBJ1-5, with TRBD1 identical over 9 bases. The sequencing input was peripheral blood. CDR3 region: CASSEDRGYQPQHF. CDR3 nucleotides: TGTGCCAGCAGCGAGGACAGGGGCTATCAGCCCCAGCATTTT.